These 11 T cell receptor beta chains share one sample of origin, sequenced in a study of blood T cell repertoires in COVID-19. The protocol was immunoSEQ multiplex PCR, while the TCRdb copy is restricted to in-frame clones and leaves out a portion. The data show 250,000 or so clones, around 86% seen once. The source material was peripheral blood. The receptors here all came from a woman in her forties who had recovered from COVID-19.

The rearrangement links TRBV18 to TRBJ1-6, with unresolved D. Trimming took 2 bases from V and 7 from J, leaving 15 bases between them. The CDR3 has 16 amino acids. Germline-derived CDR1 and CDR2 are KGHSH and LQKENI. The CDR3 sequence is CASSPVAGAINSPLHF. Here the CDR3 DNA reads TGTGCCAGCTCACCAGTCGCAGGCGCTATAAATTCACCCCTCCACTTT.

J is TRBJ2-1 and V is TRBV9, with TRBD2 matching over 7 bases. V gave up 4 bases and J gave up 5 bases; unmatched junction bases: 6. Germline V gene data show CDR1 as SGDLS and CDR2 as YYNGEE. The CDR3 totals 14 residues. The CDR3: CASSPRDYHNEQFF. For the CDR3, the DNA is TGTGCCAGCAGCCCACGGGACTACCACAATGAGCAGTTCTTC.

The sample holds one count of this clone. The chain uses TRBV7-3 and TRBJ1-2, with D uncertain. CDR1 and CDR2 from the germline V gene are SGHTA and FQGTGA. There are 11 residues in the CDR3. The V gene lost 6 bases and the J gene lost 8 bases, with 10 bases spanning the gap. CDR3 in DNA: TGTGCCAGCAGTGCCGGCGGGGGCTACACCTTC. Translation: CASSAGGGYTF. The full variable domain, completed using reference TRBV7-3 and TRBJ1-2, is GAGVSQTPSNKVTEKGKYVELRCDPISGHTALYWYRQSLGQGPEFLIYFQGTGAADDSGLPNDRFFAVRPEGSVSTLKIQRTERGDSAVYLCASSAGGGYTFGSGTRLTVV.

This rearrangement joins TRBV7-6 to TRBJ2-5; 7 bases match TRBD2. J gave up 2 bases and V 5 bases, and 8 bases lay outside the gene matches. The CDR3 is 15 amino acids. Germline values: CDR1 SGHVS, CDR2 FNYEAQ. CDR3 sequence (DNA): TGTGCCAGCAGCCCCAACCGGGGGGATCAAGAGACCCAGTACTTC. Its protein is CASSPNRGDQETQYF.

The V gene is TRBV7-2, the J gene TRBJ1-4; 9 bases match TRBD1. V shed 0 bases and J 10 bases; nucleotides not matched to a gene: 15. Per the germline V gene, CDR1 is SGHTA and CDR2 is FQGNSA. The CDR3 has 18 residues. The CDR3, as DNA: TGTGCCAGCAGCTTAGCGGTAACGGGACAGGGCTGGCAGGGAAAACTGTTTTTT. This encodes CASSLAVTGQGWQGKLFF.

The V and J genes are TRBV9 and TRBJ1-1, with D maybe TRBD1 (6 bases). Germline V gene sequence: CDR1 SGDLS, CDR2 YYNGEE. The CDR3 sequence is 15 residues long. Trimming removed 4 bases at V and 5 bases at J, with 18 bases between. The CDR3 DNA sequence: TGTGCCAGCAGCCCCAGAGGGGGGGAGAGAACTGAAGCTTTCTTT. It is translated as CASSPRGGERTEAFF. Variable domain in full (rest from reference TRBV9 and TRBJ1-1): DSGVTQTPKHLITATGQRVTLRCSPRSGDLSVYWYQQSLDQGLQFLIQYYNGEERAKGNILERFSAQQFPDLHSELNLSSLELGDSALYFCASSPRGGERTEAFFGQGTRLTVV.

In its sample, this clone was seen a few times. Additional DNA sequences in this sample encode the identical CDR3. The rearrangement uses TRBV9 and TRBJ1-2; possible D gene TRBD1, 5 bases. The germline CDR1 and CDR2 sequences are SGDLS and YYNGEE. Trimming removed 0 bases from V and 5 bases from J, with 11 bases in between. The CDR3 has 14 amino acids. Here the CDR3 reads CASSVDGGGYGYTF. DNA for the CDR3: TGTGCCAGCAGCGTAGACGGGGGTGGGTATGGCTACACCTTC. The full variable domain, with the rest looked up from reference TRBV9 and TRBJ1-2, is DSGVTQTPKHLITATGQRVTLRCSPRSGDLSVYWYQQSLDQGLQFLIQYYNGEERAKGNILERFSAQQFPDLHSELNLSSLELGDSALYFCASSVDGGGYGYTFGSGTRLTVV.

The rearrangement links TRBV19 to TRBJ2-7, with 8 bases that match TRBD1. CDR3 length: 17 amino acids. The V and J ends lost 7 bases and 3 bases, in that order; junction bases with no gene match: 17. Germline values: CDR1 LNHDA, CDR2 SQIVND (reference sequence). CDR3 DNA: TGTGCCAGTATTAGTTTGATCGAGGACAGGGCTTACTACGAGCAGTACTTC. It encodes CASISLIEDRAYYEQYF. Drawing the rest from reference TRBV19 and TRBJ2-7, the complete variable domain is DGGITQSPKYLFRKEGQNVTLSCEQNLNHDAMYWYRQDPGQGLRLIYYSQIVNDFQKGDIAEGYSVSREKKESFPLTVTSAQKNPTAFYLCASISLIEDRAYYEQYFGPGTRLTVT.

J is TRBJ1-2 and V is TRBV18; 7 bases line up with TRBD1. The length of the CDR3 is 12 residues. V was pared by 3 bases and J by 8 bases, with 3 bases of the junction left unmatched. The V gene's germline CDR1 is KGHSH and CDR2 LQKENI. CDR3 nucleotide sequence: TGTGCCAGCTCACCGGGGACAGCAGGCTACACCTTC. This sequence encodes CASSPGTAGYTF.

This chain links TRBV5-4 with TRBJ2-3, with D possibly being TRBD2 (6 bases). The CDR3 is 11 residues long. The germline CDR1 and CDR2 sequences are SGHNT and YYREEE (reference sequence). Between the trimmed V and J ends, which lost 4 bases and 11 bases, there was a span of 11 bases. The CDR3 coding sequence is TGTGCCAGCAGCAGGGACTCAGGGCAGTATTTT. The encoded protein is CASSRDSGQYF.

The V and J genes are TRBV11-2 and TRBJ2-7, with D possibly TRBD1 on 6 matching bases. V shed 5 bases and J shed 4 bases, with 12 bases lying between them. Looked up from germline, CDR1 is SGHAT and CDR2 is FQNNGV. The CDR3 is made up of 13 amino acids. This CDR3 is CASSRGQLYEQYF. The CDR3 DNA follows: TGTGCCAGCAGCCGAGGACAGTTATACGAGCAGTACTTC.